The 6 T cell receptor beta chains given below trace back to one sample, sequenced in a study of OX40 agonist ivuxolimab in advanced cancers. The method was immunoSEQ multiplex PCR; TCRdb's version includes in-frame clones alone and lacks a portion of them. The top ten hold approximately 1.2% of the sample, which has approximately 94,000 clones, 84% seen once. The sample consisted of CD4+ or CD8+ T cells sorted from blood, taken in a trial of the OX40 agonist ivuxolimab. These receptor sequences come from an adult with an advanced solid tumor such as melanoma, head and neck, liver or kidney cancer.

There are a few counts of this clone. This chain connects TRBV11-2 to TRBJ1-5; no firm D call. The germline V gene has CDR1 SGHAT and CDR2 FQNNGV. The V end was cut by 2 bases, the J end by 0 bases, with 5 bases between. This CDR3 is 14 amino acids long. The CDR3 sequence: CASSLSDSNQPQHF. The CDR3 DNA is TGTGCCAGCAGCTTAAGTGATAGCAATCAGCCCCAGCATTTT.

This chain joins TRBV7-9 and TRBJ1-1, with D perhaps TRBD1 (5 bases). The CDR3 has 14 residues. Germline values: CDR1 SEHNR, CDR2 FQNEAQ (reference sequence). Trimming cost V 3 bases and J 4 bases, with 12 bases left between them. The CDR3 region has the DNA TGTGCCAGCAGCTTCTCGGCAAGGGGCACTGAAGCTTTCTTT. Translation: CASSFSARGTEAFF. The whole variable domain, filled in from reference TRBV7-9 and TRBJ1-1, reads DTGVSQNPRHKITKRGQNVTFRCDPISEHNRLYWYRQTLGQGPEFLTYFQNEAQLEKSRLLSDRFSAERPKGSFSTLEIQRTEQGDSAMYLCASSFSARGTEAFFGQGTRLTVV.

This clone has just a few counts. The chain recombines TRBV7-9 with TRBJ1-1; D is undetermined. This CDR3 comprises 13 residues. Germline assignment: CDR1 SEHNR and CDR2 FQNEAQ (reference sequence). V dropped 8 bases and J dropped 3 bases, with 13 bases sitting between them. CDR3 sequence (DNA): TGTGCCAGCGGAGAGGACCAACACACTGAAGCTTTCTTT. This encodes CASGEDQHTEAFF.

The chain is built from TRBV6-5 and TRBJ2-2; a possible D gene is TRBD2 (6 bases). V was pared by 6 bases and J by 4 bases, with 15 bases between. The length of the CDR3 is 15 residues. The germline CDR1 and CDR2 sequences are MNHEY and SVGAGI. The CDR3, as DNA: TGTGCCAGCAGCCGGCTTGGGGGAGGCACCGGGGAGCTGTTTTTT. Encoded protein: CASSRLGGGTGELFF.

V gene TRBV19 combines with J gene TRBJ1-3; maybe TRBD1 (5 bases). The germline V gene has CDR1 LNHDA and CDR2 SQIVND (reference sequence). Between the trimmed V and J ends, which lost 11 bases and 4 bases, there was a span of 15 bases. The CDR3 is made up of 13 amino acids. The CDR3 protein is CALPADNGNTIYF. The CDR3 nucleotides are TGTGCCCTACCCGCGGACAACGGAAACACCATATATTTT.

This chain connects TRBV6-5 to TRBJ1-6; 7 positions agree with TRBD1. The CDR3 is 13 amino acids. Germline assignment: CDR1 MNHEY and CDR2 SVGAGI. V lost 10 bases and J lost 10; bases outside the gene matches: 10. CDR3 DNA sequence: TGTGCCACCAGACAGGGCAAAGGATCACCCCTCCACTTT. The encoded protein is CATRQGKGSPLHF.